This TCR beta chain appears in the sequencing data of a study of blood T cells in healthy people across ages (dated by TCRdb to between 2014 and 2017). Regarding the research as a whole: Template switching captured roughly one uniquely barcoded TCR beta cDNA molecule per two T cells in model experiments. To avoid experimental bias, donors of different ages were randomly spread across the sequencing lanes. The study measured age-related changes in TCR beta repertoire diversity using deep sequencing normalized with unique cDNA molecular identifiers. Donors were grouped into four age groups: young (average 16 years), middle-aged (over 35), aged (about 59) and long-lived (around 82). Two additional independent replicas of 1 million unique cDNA reads from the same blood draw were analyzed for two donors (one aged 18 to 30 and one aged 80 or older). Points the paper makes about the study in general: Because profiling used bulk unsorted PBMCs, naive and antigen-experienced compartments could not be compared conclusively. There was a strong correlation between observed TCR beta diversity and the percentage of naive T cells measured by flow cytometry. Estimates of total diversity based on one million sequenced T cells were considered lower bounds and underestimates. The long-lived group showed more naive CD4+ T cells, fewer expanded clones and increased TCR diversity than the aged group, suggesting age selection. As age increased, observed TCR beta diversity per million T cells dropped in a roughly linear way, and a significant reduction was already evident by age about 40. The CMV infection status of donors was not known, potentially confounding age-related changes in expanded clonotypes.

Systemically healthy Caucasian individuals from Russia, approximately 39 in total and aged about 6 to 95 years, were included as donors. Each donor gave ten milliliters of peripheral blood, drawn into EDTA-treated Vacutainer tubes. Ficoll-Paque density-gradient centrifugation was used to isolate PBMCs, with at least 6 million obtained per sample. Trizol reagent was used to extract total RNA from PBMCs, with at least 5 micrograms per sample. For every donor, flow cytometry on a PBMC aliquot measured the percentage of naive CD45RAhigh/CD27high T cells. This clonotype was seen only once. This receptor's antigen is unknown. A junction boundary mismatches the germline segment, possibly from a read error. The library came from 5' RACE. Sequencing instrument: Illumina HiSeq 2500. A second PCR of 7 to 11 cycles was performed with a sample-barcoded 5' primer and a J-beta primer mix. A template-switch 5' adaptor carrying 12 random nucleotides introduced a unique molecular identifier onto each TCR beta cDNA molecule. Each sample yielded at least 2.5 million CDR3-containing paired-end reads. First-strand cDNA synthesis was performed from all RNA using the Mint cDNA synthesis kit, with priming by a TRBC-specific oligonucleotide. Following uracil-DNA glycosylase treatment, a first 18-cycle PCR with universal primers M1SS and BC2_uni_R was performed on all cDNA. The paper's processing steps were these. For normalization, 1 million high-quality reads, each with a distinct molecular identifier, were randomly selected from each sample. Instead of being binned into consensus sequences, reads with shared molecular identifiers were discarded. CDR3 identification, clonotype clustering and error correction used MiTCR with a Q25 quality threshold and the strictest error-elimination algorithm. A nonparametric unseen species model with Euler transformation was used to estimate lower-bound total TCR beta diversity. TCRdb trimmed the raw reads at Q25, called clones with MiXCR and kept productive beta chains. Identical CDR3 proteins give one entry, which carries the most common genes and DNA. TCRdb's processing, not the authors', yielded these V and J calls. Across this sample there are about 1,400,000 distinct CDR3 sequences, with 42% seen only once. Jointly, the top ten make up roughly 7.9% of the sample.

This clonotype originated in a young woman in good health. The material sequenced was blood.

The CDR3 is CTSSPLGQGARKTQYF. The sequence in DNA is TGTACCAGCAGCCCTCTAGGACAGGGGGCGAGGAAGACCCAGTACTTC. The rearrangement joined TRBV11-2 to TRBJ2-5; the central 11 bases match TRBD1. The CDR3 numbers 16 residues from cysteine through phenylalanine. The retained sequence is limited to the CDR3, 48 bases, with the frame set at the first base. The germline V gene gives CDR1 as SGHAT and CDR2 as FQNNGV.